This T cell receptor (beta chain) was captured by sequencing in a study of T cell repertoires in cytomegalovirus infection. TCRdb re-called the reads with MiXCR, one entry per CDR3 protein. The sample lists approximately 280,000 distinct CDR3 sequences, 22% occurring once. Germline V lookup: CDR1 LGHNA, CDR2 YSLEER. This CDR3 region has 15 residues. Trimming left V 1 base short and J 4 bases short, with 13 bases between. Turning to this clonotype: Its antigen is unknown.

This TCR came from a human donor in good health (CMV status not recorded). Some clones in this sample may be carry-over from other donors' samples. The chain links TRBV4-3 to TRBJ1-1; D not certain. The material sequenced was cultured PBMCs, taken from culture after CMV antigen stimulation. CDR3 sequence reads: CASSQVLGIVTEAFF. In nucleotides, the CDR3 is TGCGCCAGCAGCCAAGTTTTAGGGATTGTCACTGAAGCTTTCTTT.